The present entry profiles one T cell receptor (beta chain) with its context. As yet, its antigen is unknown. Other DNA sequences in this specimen translate into the identical CDR3. Across several immunoSEQ plates, the genomic DNA of each subset was split evenly. TCRdb keeps only in-frame clones here, not all; method: immunoSEQ multiplex PCR. The repertoire has around 2.1 million clones, more than 90% of them found once; the top ten carry around 0.13%. In germline, CDR1 is SGHAT, CDR2 FQNNGV. J was trimmed by 2 bases and V by 2 bases; bases with no gene match: 0. The CDR3 totals 15 residues. This sample stems from a study of shared clonotypes between healthy human individuals. Looking at the study overall: Each donor's CD4 naive and CD4 memory cells filled three plates apiece, CD8 naive two, and CD8 memory one.

Broader study findings: In having few donors, the study represented limited genetic and exposure-history diversity. It was only blood that was sampled, and tissue repertoires likely differ.

The material sequenced was naive CD4+ T cells sorted from blood. Subset defined: CD45RA+ positively selected. This clonotype originated in a man aged 18 to 30 in good health. The chain uses TRBV11-2 and TRBJ2-5, with TRBD2 identical over 12 bases. Here the CDR3 DNA reads TGTGCCAGCAGCTTAACTAGCGGGGGGCAAGAGACCCAGTACTTC. As protein: CASSLTSGGQETQYF. The entire variable domain, with the rest obtained from reference TRBV11-2 and TRBJ2-5, is as follows: EAGVAQSPRYKIIEKRQSVAFWCNPISGHATLYWYQQILGQGPKLLIQFQNNGVVDDSQLPKDRFSAERLKGVDSTLKIQPAKLEDSAVYLCASSLTSGGQETQYFGPGTRLLVL.